The 28 T cell receptor beta chains below all came from one sample that was sequenced in a study of radiation and T cells in renal cell carcinoma. Assay used: immunoSEQ multiplex PCR; TCRdb lists only in-frame clones, some missing. Counted here are 120,000 or so clones, around 82% occurring once; the ten biggest clones make up roughly 5.9%. The time point was: blood 2 weeks post-SBRT. Regarding treatment: 15 Gy SBRT to primary tumor, nephrectomy 4 weeks later. The specimen was blood, collected from a patient whose treatment included radiotherapy and nephrectomy. Source of these receptors: a man between 50 and 59 years old with renal cell carcinoma.

V is TRBV4-1 and J is TRBJ2-7, with 11 bases fitting TRBD1. V lost 4 bases to trimming and J lost 2 bases; unmatched junction nucleotides: 7. The CDR3 is made up of 16 amino acids. The V gene's germline CDR1 is MGHRA and CDR2 YSYEKL. The CDR3 reads CASSRKGTGGTYEQYF. In DNA, the CDR3 is TGCGCCAGCAGCCGCAAAGGGACAGGGGGAACCTACGAGCAGTACTTC.

This chain uses TRBV10-2 with TRBJ1-5; D not certain. From germline, CDR1 is WSHSY and CDR2 SAAADI. Trimming took off 6 bases at V and 3 bases at J, with 6 bases between the two ends. The CDR3 totals 12 residues. The CDR3 spells CASRRDNQPQHF. CDR3 nucleotides: TGCGCCAGCAGGAGGGACAATCAGCCCCAGCATTTT.

Here the CDR3 reads CASSLATQEATEAFF. The DNA of the CDR3 is TGTGCCAGCAGCTTGGCCACACAGGAAGCCACTGAAGCTTTCTTT. The chain couples TRBV5-7 to TRBJ1-1, with D maybe TRBD1 (5 bases). TRBV5-7 is identified as an open reading frame with a role that is uncertain. This CDR3 comprises 15 residues. V was cut by 0 bases and J by 4 bases, with 13 bases left in between.

V gene TRBV27 combines with J gene TRBJ2-5; D may be TRBD2 (5 bases). Germline CDR1 is MNHEY and CDR2 is SMNVEV (reference sequence). The CDR3 sequence is 13 residues long. The germline V and J ends were trimmed by 4 bases and 3 bases, with 9 bases remaining between them. For the CDR3, the DNA is TGTGCCAGCAGTTCCCGAGGGAAAGAGACCCAGTACTTC. Translating gives CASSSRGKETQYF.

The chain joins TRBV7-8 to TRBJ1-1; weak D call: TRBD1 (5 bases). Looked up from germline, CDR1 is SGHVS and CDR2 is FQNEAQ. There are 12 residues in the CDR3. V gave up 1 base and J gave up 10 bases, with 10 bases separating them. CDR3 bases: TGTGCCAGCAGCTTAGGGTTTAGGGGAGCTTTCTTT. It is translated as CASSLGFRGAFF.

The rearrangement links TRBV29-1 to TRBJ2-1; D gene unclear. The CDR3 covers 14 residues. CDR1 is SQVTM and CDR2 is ANQGSEA in the germline V gene. The V end was cut by 5 bases, the J end by 1 base, with 12 bases between. CDR3: CSVRLGGSYNEQFF. DNA for the CDR3: TGCAGCGTTCGTCTAGGCGGTTCCTACAATGAGCAGTTCTTC.

The genes are TRBV5-6 and TRBJ1-2; tentatively, D is TRBD1 (6 bases). CDR3 length: 14 residues. Germline CDR1 SGHDT, CDR2 YYEEEE. Trimming left V 6 bases short and J 8 bases short, with 20 bases between. CDR3 coding DNA: TGTGCCAGCATCAGCGGAGGGGGGCTGGGCGGCTACACCTTC. As protein: CASISGGGLGGYTF.

The genes are TRBV9 and TRBJ2-3; tentative D call: TRBD1 (6 bases). Germline V lookup: CDR1 SGDLS, CDR2 YYNGEE. V was cut by 5 bases and J by 2 bases, with 15 bases left in between. This CDR3 region has 15 residues. CDR3 sequence reads: CASSRVGHFTDTQYF. CDR3 in DNA: TGTGCCAGCAGTCGAGTGGGACACTTCACAGATACGCAGTATTTT.

The chain has TRBV5-4 and TRBJ1-5; perhaps TRBD1 as D (5 bases). The CDR3 loop spans 15 amino acids. The ends were cut back, 4 bases at V and 6 bases at J, with 17 bases in the middle. CDR1 and CDR2 (germline): SGHNT, YYREEE (reference sequence). The CDR3 sequence: CASSPVVAGSQPQHF. The CDR3 DNA is TGTGCCAGCAGCCCAGTGGTCGCAGGGAGTCAGCCCCAGCATTTT. Full variable domain (remainder filled in from reference TRBV5-4 and TRBJ1-5): ETGVTQSPTHLIKTRGQQVTLRCSSQSGHNTVSWYQQALGQGPQFIFQYYREEENGRGNFPPRFSGLQFPNYSSELNVNALELDDSALYLCASSPVVAGSQPQHFGDGTRLSIL.

This clone was observed a handful of times. The rearrangement uses TRBV6-6 and TRBJ1-1; no clear D. CDR1 is MNHNY and CDR2 is SVGAGI in the germline V gene (reference sequence). There are 12 residues in the CDR3. V lost 6 bases, J lost 5 bases, and 10 bases lay in between. The CDR3, as DNA: TGTGCCAGCAGACCGGGTGTAACTGAAGCTTTCTTT. It codes for CASRPGVTEAFF.

This clone was seen just once. The chain uses TRBV6-1 and TRBJ1-1; the D is unclear. CDR3 length: 14 residues. The germline V and J ends were trimmed by 2 bases and 1 base, with 8 bases remaining between them. The V gene's germline CDR1 is MNHNS and CDR2 SASEGT. CDR3 sequence (DNA): TGTGCCAGCAGTGAACTCACGGAGAACACTGAAGCTTTCTTT. Protein: CASSELTENTEAFF.

CDR3 amino acids: CASSLRGGSSTDTQYF. The CDR3 nucleotides are TGTGCCAGCAGCTTAAGGGGCGGGAGTAGCACAGATACGCAGTATTTT. The V and J genes are TRBV7-3 and TRBJ2-3; the match to TRBD2 covers 7 bases. J lost 0 bases, V lost 1 base, and 4 bases had no gene match. The CDR3 loop spans 16 amino acids. Germline CDR1 and CDR2: SGHTA and FQGTGA.

CDR3 coding DNA: TGTGCCAGCTCACCAACAGAAAATAATGAAAAACTGTTTTTT. Its protein product is CASSPTENNEKLFF. The V call is TRBV18, the J call TRBJ1-4; D is undetermined. Germline lookup yields CDR1 KGHSH and CDR2 LQKENI. CDR3 length: 14 residues. V was clipped by 2 bases and J by 4 bases, with 8 bases between them.

This chain links TRBV18 with TRBJ2-7; D is possibly TRBD1 (5 bases). The germline gives CDR1 KGHSH, CDR2 LQKENI. The V gene lost 0 bases and the J gene lost 9 bases, with 9 bases spanning the gap. The CDR3 runs to 12 residues. The CDR3 region has the DNA TGTGCCAGCTCACCACCTCAGGGTAGGCAGTACTTC. Its translation is CASSPPQGRQYF.

The genes are TRBV7-9 and TRBJ2-1, with D perhaps matching TRBD2 (5 bases). Per germline, CDR1 SEHNR and CDR2 FQNEAQ (reference sequence). This CDR3 has 16 amino acids. V lost 1 base and J lost 4, with 14 bases in between. The CDR3 region is CASSLGIGLAYNEQFF. CDR3 DNA sequence: TGTGCCAGCAGCTTAGGGATCGGTCTAGCTTACAATGAGCAGTTCTTC. The whole variable domain, filled in from reference TRBV7-9 and TRBJ2-1, reads DTGVSQNPRHKITKRGQNVTFRCDPISEHNRLYWYRQTLGQGPEFLTYFQNEAQLEKSRLLSDRFSAERPKGSFSTLEIQRTEQGDSAMYLCASSLGIGLAYNEQFFGPGTRLTVL.

On this clone itself: A much larger clone lies a single base off, so this may be a read error. The chain joins TRBV6-1 to TRBJ1-4; D unresolved. This CDR3 contains 13 residues. Germline CDR1 and CDR2: MNHNS and SASEGT. The V end was cut by 11 bases, the J end by 8 bases, with 18 bases between. The CDR3 nucleotides read TGTGCCGGCACGAGGGCCCCCAGAGAAAAACTGTTTTTT. Encoded protein: CAGTRAPREKLFF.

The CDR3 coding sequence is TGTGCCATCAGTGAGAAAAGGGTGGAAGACAAAGCTTTCTTT. It is translated as CAISEKRVEDKAFF. The gene calls are TRBV10-3 and TRBJ1-1; D is ambiguous. The V gene lost 2 bases and the J gene lost 9 bases, with 16 bases spanning the gap. The CDR3 runs to 14 residues. The V gene's germline CDR1 is ENHRY and CDR2 SYGVKD.

V is TRBV6-1 and J is TRBJ2-4, with 8 nucleotides matching TRBD2. The CDR3 consists of 17 residues. The germline CDR1 and CDR2 sequences are MNHNS and SASEGT. The ends lost 2 bases at V and 2 bases at J; junction bases unmatched: 8. The CDR3 region is CASSEKPGGPTKNIQYF. CDR3 nucleotides: TGTGCCAGCAGTGAAAAACCGGGAGGGCCTACCAAAAACATTCAGTACTTC.

V gene TRBV30 combines with J gene TRBJ1-2; D perhaps matches TRBD1 (5 bases). Looked up from germline, CDR1 is GTSNPN and CDR2 is SVGIG (reference sequence). The CDR3 contains 17 residues. The ends were cut back, 1 base at V and 7 bases at J, with 25 bases in the middle. This CDR3 reads CAWSGKYGSRDSPGYTF. The CDR3 DNA is TGTGCCTGGAGTGGCAAATATGGGAGCAGGGACTCTCCTGGCTACACCTTC.

This clone was seen more than once but under ten times. The rearrangement uses TRBV18 and TRBJ2-3; unclear D gene. Germline CDR1 is KGHSH and CDR2 is LQKENI. Trimming cost V 0 bases and J 2 bases, with 9 bases left between them. This CDR3 comprises 15 residues. CDR3 residues: CASSPPVQTTDTQYF. The DNA of the CDR3 is TGTGCCAGCTCACCACCGGTCCAGACCACAGATACGCAGTATTTT.

V usage is TRBV28 and J usage is TRBJ2-7; D might be TRBD1 or TRBD2, each matching 5 bases. With 10 bases removed from V and 1 base from J, the gap between germline ends came to 23 bases. Germline values: CDR1 MDHEN, CDR2 SYDVKM. CDR3 length: 16 residues. DNA for the CDR3: TGTGCCACCTACCGAACCACCGGGGCAAAGTCCTACGAGCAGTACTTC. This sequence encodes CATYRTTGAKSYEQYF.

This chain links TRBV5-1 with TRBJ2-1; D perhaps matches TRBD1 (5 bases). V was cut by 4 bases and J by 5 bases, with 13 bases left in between. The CDR3 length is 14 residues. Germline-derived CDR1 and CDR2 are SGHRS and YFSETQ. CDR3 sequence reads: CASSAQGADNEQFF. As DNA, the CDR3 is TGCGCCAGCAGCGCACAAGGGGCGGACAATGAGCAGTTCTTC.

The rearrangement joins TRBV5-1 to TRBJ2-7; 11 nucleotides agree with TRBD1. Germline loops: CDR1 SGHRS, CDR2 YFSETQ. The J segment lost 4 bases and the V segment lost 2 bases, leaving 2 bases of the junction unmatched. There are 14 residues in the CDR3. The CDR3 here is CASSLGDRGYEQYF. CDR3 in DNA: TGCGCCAGCAGCTTAGGGGACAGGGGGTACGAGCAGTACTTC.

The chain employs TRBV28 and TRBJ2-7; D not certain. This CDR3 is built from 14 residues. The ends were cut back, 6 bases at V and 3 bases at J, with 15 bases in the middle. Germline V gives CDR1 MDHEN, CDR2 SYDVKM. CDR3 sequence (DNA): TGTGCCAGCAGATCACCCCAGATGGGCTACGAGCAGTACTTC. Protein: CASRSPQMGYEQYF.

The CDR3: CASSLSFLDQPQHF. Written as DNA, the CDR3 is TGTGCCAGCAGCTTATCCTTCTTAGATCAGCCCCAGCATTTT. The chain has TRBV7-2 and TRBJ1-5; D ambiguous. The germline V gene has CDR1 SGHTA and CDR2 FQGNSA. Trimming removed 2 bases from V and 5 bases from J, with 10 bases in between. This CDR3 has 14 amino acids.

The gene calls are TRBV6-1 and TRBJ2-3; D not resolved. The germline V gene encodes CDR1 MNHNS and CDR2 SASEGT. This CDR3 has 14 amino acids. V was shortened by 6 bases and J by 4 bases, with 14 bases between the two germline ends. This CDR3 reads CASRLISASDTQYF. CDR3 nucleotide sequence: TGTGCCAGCAGATTGATCTCCGCGTCAGATACGCAGTATTTT.

J is TRBJ1-5 and V is TRBV6-1; D is ambiguous. Germline CDR1 is MNHNS and CDR2 is SASEGT. The CDR3 has 15 residues. V was trimmed by 0 bases and J by 6 bases, leaving 12 bases between them. CDR3 DNA: TGTGCCAGCAGTGAAGCGGCCGGGTCGGGTCAGCCCCAGCATTTT. Its protein product is CASSEAAGSGQPQHF.

The V gene is TRBV28, the J gene TRBJ2-7; 10 nucleotides match TRBD1. The germline V gene encodes CDR1 MDHEN and CDR2 SYDVKM. The CDR3 has 14 amino acids. After removal of 5 bases from V and 6 bases from J, the junction contained 7 bases not matched to a gene. The CDR3 DNA follows: TGTGCCAGCAGTCCTAAGGGGACAGGGGCCGAGCAGTACTTC. Translating it yields CASSPKGTGAEQYF.